The 29 T cell receptor beta chains in this list originate from one sample, sequenced in a study of T cell responses to AZD1222 COVID-19 vaccine. Assay: immunoSEQ multiplex PCR; the TCRdb copy retains only in-frame clones and omits some. The sample lists some 150,000 clones; more than 90% were seen once. Sequences were derived from peripheral blood, sampled 28 days after the second AZD1222 dose. The origin of the receptors is an adult who received the AZD1222 COVID-19 vaccine.

J is TRBJ1-4 and V is TRBV28, with TRBD1 matching over 7 bases. J lost 8 bases, V lost 5 bases, and 5 bases had no gene match. Germline CDR1 MDHEN, CDR2 SYDVKM. The CDR3 is 13 residues long. CDR3 residues: CASSPRTGEKLFF. DNA for the CDR3: TGTGCCAGCAGTCCCCGGACAGGAGAAAAACTGTTTTTT. The entire variable domain, with the rest obtained from reference TRBV28 and TRBJ1-4, is as follows: DVKVTQSSRYLVKRTGEKVFLECVQDMDHENMFWYRQDPGLGLRLIYFSYDVKMKEKGDIPEGYSVSREKKERFSLILESASTNQTSMYLCASSPRTGEKLFFGSGTQLSVL.

The J gene is TRBJ1-2, the V gene TRBV19; no definite D call. The CDR3 extends over 14 amino acids. V was shortened by 7 bases and J by 3 bases, with 15 bases between the two germline ends. Germline CDR1 is LNHDA and CDR2 is SQIVND (reference sequence). The CDR3 DNA sequence: TGTGCCAGTACCTTCGACACGGCGGACTATGGCTACACCTTC. It specifies CASTFDTADYGYTF.

The chain employs TRBV2 and TRBJ2-3, with 7 bases fitting TRBD2. The V gene end was trimmed by 5 bases and the J gene end by 4 bases; junction bases not matched to a gene: 9. The CDR3 is 15 residues long. Germline-derived CDR1 and CDR2 are SNHLY and FYNNEI. CDR3 sequence (DNA): TGTGCCAGCAGTTCCGCCGGGGGGTTTCCAGATACGCAGTATTTT. Protein sequence: CASSSAGGFPDTQYF.

V and J are TRBV30 and TRBJ2-1; TRBD2 aligns across 7 bases. V shed 0 bases, J shed 1 base, and the junction held 9 bases outside the gene matches. Looked up from germline, CDR1 is GTSNPN and CDR2 is SVGIG (reference sequence). CDR3 length equals 17 residues. For the CDR3, the DNA is TGTGCCTGGAGTGTAATCAAATTAGCGGGTTCCTACAATGAGCAGTTCTTC. Amino acids: CAWSVIKLAGSYNEQFF. Using reference TRBV30 and TRBJ2-1 for the parts outside the CDR3, the full variable domain is SQTIHQWPATLVQPVGSPLSLECTVEGTSNPNLYWYRQAAGRGLQLLFYSVGIGQISSEVPQNLSASRPQDRQFILSSKKLLLSDSGFYLCAWSVIKLAGSYNEQFFGPGTRLTVL.

This chain links TRBV11-2 with TRBJ1-2; D is perhaps TRBD1 (5 bases). This CDR3 comprises 14 residues. V was cut by 4 bases and J by 3 bases, with 12 bases left in between. CDR1 is SGHAT and CDR2 is FQNNGV in the germline V gene. The CDR3 reads CASSSYPRDYGYTF. The CDR3 DNA sequence: TGTGCCAGCAGCTCCTACCCCAGGGACTATGGCTACACCTTC.

This rearrangement joins TRBV27 to TRBJ1-1; TRBD1 might be the D (5 bases). CDR3 length: 14 amino acids. Germline CDR1 reads MNHEY; CDR2 reads SMNVEV (reference sequence). With 6 bases removed from V and 6 bases from J, the gap between germline ends came to 17 bases. The CDR3 here is CASRSPQGRAEAFF. CDR3 DNA: TGTGCCAGCAGGTCCCCCCAGGGAAGGGCTGAAGCTTTCTTT.

V is TRBV18 and J is TRBJ2-5, with unresolved D. CDR3 length equals 13 residues. Trimming cost V 4 bases and J 0 bases, with 6 bases left between them. CDR1 and CDR2 from the germline V gene are KGHSH and LQKENI. CDR3 in DNA: TGTGCCAGCTCACTAAACTACCAAGAGACCCAGTACTTC. Translated, it gives CASSLNYQETQYF.

The J gene is TRBJ2-3, the V gene TRBV7-9; D tentatively reads TRBD1 or TRBD2 (6 bases each). This CDR3 contains 15 residues. CDR1 and CDR2 from the germline V gene are SEHNR and FQNEAQ (reference sequence). V gave up 8 bases and J gave up 0 bases, with 15 bases separating them. The DNA of the CDR3 is TGTGCCAGCTCCGAGGGGGGACCCAGCACAGATACGCAGTATTTT. It encodes CASSEGGPSTDTQYF. The full variable domain, with the rest looked up from reference TRBV7-9 and TRBJ2-3, is DTGVSQNPRHKITKRGQNVTFRCDPISEHNRLYWYRQTLGQGPEFLTYFQNEAQLEKSRLLSDRFSAERPKGSFSTLEIQRTEQGDSAMYLCASSEGGPSTDTQYFGPGTRLTVL.

Written as DNA, the CDR3 is TGCAGCGTTGTACAGGGTGGTGTCGCTGAAGCTTTCTTT. Translated: CSVVQGGVAEAFF. The chain employs TRBV29-1 and TRBJ1-1; a weak D match, TRBD1 (6 bases). Germline V gives CDR1 SQVTM, CDR2 ANQGSEA. The CDR3 contains 13 residues. V was clipped by 4 bases and J by 6 bases, with 15 bases between them.

The chain couples TRBV6-1 to TRBJ1-1; no clear D gene. Germline V gene sequence: CDR1 MNHNS, CDR2 SASEGT. V was pared by 3 bases and J by 10 bases, with 21 bases between. The CDR3 is 15 amino acids. The CDR3 protein is CASSDKGQRLIGAFF. The CDR3 nucleotides read TGTGCCAGCAGTGACAAGGGCCAACGACTGATTGGAGCTTTCTTT.

The chain uses TRBV7-8 and TRBJ1-5; D perhaps matches TRBD1 (5 bases). The CDR3 length is 14 residues. Germline V gene data show CDR1 as SGHVS and CDR2 as FQNEAQ. The germline V and J ends were trimmed by 5 bases and 4 bases, with 12 bases remaining between them. The CDR3 DNA reads TGTGCCAGCAGCCCAACGGGGGGAAATCAGCCCCAGCATTTT. This encodes CASSPTGGNQPQHF. The variable domain in full, with the rest retrieved from reference TRBV7-8 and TRBJ1-5, is GAGVSQSPRYKVAKRGQDVALRCDPISGHVSLFWYQQALGQGPEFLTYFQNEAQLDKSGLPSDRFFAERPEGSVSTLKIQRTQQEDSAVYLCASSPTGGNQPQHFGDGTRLSIL.

The rearrangement uses TRBV27 and TRBJ2-3, with D perhaps TRBD1 (5 bases). The V end lost 8 bases, the J end lost 4 bases, and 13 bases lay between the germline ends. Germline values: CDR1 MNHEY, CDR2 SMNVEV (reference sequence). The CDR3 contains 13 residues. The CDR3 coding sequence is TGTGCCAGCGCTAGGGGTCCACCAGATACGCAGTATTTT. It is translated as CASARGPPDTQYF.

The chain links TRBV5-4 to TRBJ1-1; D is unresolved. The CDR3 loop spans 14 amino acids. The V gene's germline CDR1 is SGHNT and CDR2 YYREEE (reference sequence). The germline V and J ends were trimmed by 1 base and 0 bases, with 7 bases remaining between them. The CDR3 sequence: CASSLNTLNTEAFF. In DNA form, the CDR3 reads TGTGCCAGCAGCTTGAACACATTGAACACTGAAGCTTTCTTT.

The chain is built from TRBV4-1 and TRBJ2-7; possible D gene TRBD1, 6 bases. CDR1 MGHRA and CDR2 YSYEKL come from the germline V gene. V was shortened by 2 bases and J by 5 bases, with 10 bases between the two germline ends. The CDR3 covers 13 residues. The CDR3 DNA sequence: TGCGCCAGCAGCCAAACAGGGAACAACGAGCAGTACTTC. Its translation: CASSQTGNNEQYF.

V gene TRBV3-1 (or the pseudogene TRBV3-2) combines with J gene TRBJ1-5; 7 bases agree with TRBD1. Germline V gene data show CDR1 as LGHDT and CDR2 as YNNKEL (reference sequence). Trimming removed 3 bases from V and 3 bases from J; junction bases left unmatched: 8. This CDR3 is built from 16 residues. The DNA for the CDR3 is TGTGCCAGCAGCCAGGCAGGGGGGGCTGACAATCAGCCCCAGCATTTT. Protein: CASSQAGGADNQPQHF.

This clone was detected only once. V is TRBV6-5 and J is TRBJ2-3, with D hard to call. CDR3 length equals 14 residues. Per germline, CDR1 MNHEY and CDR2 SVGAGI. V lost 4 bases and J 6 bases, leaving 14 bases between the germline ends. Here the CDR3 reads CASSSRQGPDTQYF. The CDR3 region has the DNA TGTGCCAGCAGTTCGCGCCAAGGCCCGGATACGCAGTATTTT.

The chain links TRBV11-2 to TRBJ1-1; D is possibly TRBD1 (5 bases). The V gene lost 0 bases and the J gene lost 6 bases, with 14 bases spanning the gap. There are 15 residues in the CDR3. Germline CDR1 reads SGHAT; CDR2 reads FQNNGV. The CDR3 DNA follows: TGTGCCAGCAGCTTAGAGGGTTCAGGGAAACCTGAAGCTTTCTTT. Its protein product is CASSLEGSGKPEAFF.

The V gene is TRBV7-9, the J gene TRBJ1-1; D unclear. CDR3 size: 15 residues. CDR1 is SEHNR, CDR2 FQNEAQ, per germline (reference sequence). Between the trimmed V and J ends, which lost 5 bases and 7 bases, there was a span of 20 bases. As DNA, the CDR3 is TGTGCCAGCAGCCCGGACGGACTTCTGGGTGGTGAAGCTTTCTTT. Encoded protein: CASSPDGLLGGEAFF.

The chain carries TRBV6-5 and TRBJ1-4; D is possibly TRBD1 (6 bases). Per the germline V gene, CDR1 is MNHEY and CDR2 is SVGAGI. The CDR3 length is 15 residues. V was trimmed by 7 bases and J by 3 bases, leaving 15 bases between them. The CDR3: CASKPRGASNEKLFF. The CDR3 DNA is TGTGCCAGCAAACCCCGGGGGGCTTCTAATGAAAAACTGTTTTTT.

The V gene is TRBV19, the J gene TRBJ1-4; perhaps TRBD1 as D (5 bases). V was shortened by 5 bases and J by 5 bases, with 12 bases between the two germline ends. Per germline, CDR1 LNHDA and CDR2 SQIVND (reference sequence). The CDR3 spans 14 residues. CDR3 sequence: CASSPGRRNEKLFF. As DNA, the CDR3 is TGTGCCAGTAGTCCGGGACGGAGAAATGAAAAACTGTTTTTT.

The gene calls are TRBV7-9 and TRBJ2-3; 9 bases match TRBD2. With V trimmed by 11 bases and J by 3 bases, 9 bases remained unmatched. Germline CDR1 is SEHNR and CDR2 is FQNEAQ (reference sequence). This CDR3 is 14 amino acids long. The CDR3 region has the DNA TGTGCCGCGGCGGGTAGCGGGAGAACAGATACGCAGTATTTT. Residues: CAAAGSGRTDTQYF. Complete variable domain (other parts from reference TRBV7-9 and TRBJ2-3): DTGVSQNPRHKITKRGQNVTFRCDPISEHNRLYWYRQTLGQGPEFLTYFQNEAQLEKSRLLSDRFSAERPKGSFSTLEIQRTEQGDSAMYLCAAAGSGRTDTQYFGPGTRLTVL.

This sequence joins TRBV2 and TRBJ2-5; D uncertain. V lost 5 bases and J 2 bases, leaving 3 bases between the germline ends. This CDR3 region has 11 residues. Per the germline V gene, CDR1 is SNHLY and CDR2 is FYNNEI. CDR3 loop: CASSSQETQYF. CDR3 in DNA: TGTGCCAGCAGTTCGCAAGAGACCCAGTACTTC.

V is TRBV30 and J is TRBJ1-2; 11 bases align to TRBD1. The V and J ends lost 4 bases and 5 bases, in that order; junction bases with no gene match: 12. The CDR3 spans 16 residues. Germline V CDR1 and CDR2: GTSNPN, SVGIG (reference sequence). The CDR3 DNA follows: TGTGCCTGGAACAACCGGGACAGGGGGTCTTTTTATGGCTACACCTTC. Amino acid sequence: CAWNNRDRGSFYGYTF.

The V and J genes are TRBV21-1 and TRBJ2-5; the table's D call, TRBD1, has no DNA check behind it. TRBV21-1 has pseudogene status. This CDR3 has 16 amino acids. This CDR3 is CASKAPTGGSGETQYF. The CDR3 coding sequence is TGTGCCAGCAAGGCGCCCACAGGGGGCTCGGGAGAGACCCAGTACTTC.

V is TRBV9 and J is TRBJ1-6; D not certain. Germline CDR1 SGDLS, CDR2 YYNGEE. This CDR3 region has 14 residues. Trimming pared 0 bases from V and 11 bases from J, leaving 12 bases between. The CDR3 region has the DNA TGTGCCAGCAGCGTAGATCTGGGTATCGCACCCCTCCACTTT. As protein: CASSVDLGIAPLHF.

Only one count was recorded for this clone. This chain connects TRBV30 to TRBJ2-7; TRBD1 matches 9 bases. The V gene's germline CDR1 is GTSNPN and CDR2 SVGIG (reference sequence). The V and J ends lost 4 bases and 3 bases, in that order; junction bases with no gene match: 7. The CDR3 spans 14 residues. The DNA for the CDR3 is TGTGCCTGGACAAAACAGGGGGCAGGCTACGAGCAGTACTTC. It is translated as CAWTKQGAGYEQYF.

This clone was seen a few times. The chain carries TRBV5-5 and TRBJ2-7; no firm D call. V gave up 2 bases and J gave up 5 bases, with 8 bases separating them. This CDR3 contains 12 residues. The germline V gene encodes CDR1 SGHKS and CDR2 YYEKEE (reference sequence). The CDR3 sequence: CASSFRADEQYF. The CDR3 DNA sequence: TGTGCCAGCAGCTTCCGAGCAGACGAGCAGTACTTC. Complete variable domain (other parts from reference TRBV5-5 and TRBJ2-7): DAGVTQSPTHLIKTRGQQVTLRCSPISGHKSVSWYQQVLGQGPQFIFQYYEKEERGRGNFPDRFSARQFPNYSSELNVNALLLGDSALYLCASSFRADEQYFGPGTRLTVT.

The rearrangement uses TRBV4-1 and TRBJ1-5; D may be TRBD1 (6 bases). The germline V and J ends were trimmed by 4 bases and 2 bases, with 9 bases remaining between them. Germline assignment: CDR1 MGHRA and CDR2 YSYEKL. The CDR3 is made up of 14 amino acids. The CDR3 bases are TGCGCCAGCAGCCCACAGGGAGGCAATCAGCCCCAGCATTTT. Its translation: CASSPQGGNQPQHF.

V usage is TRBV5-6 and J usage is TRBJ1-1; 10 bases map to TRBD1. The CDR3 has 14 amino acids. CDR1 is SGHDT and CDR2 is YYEEEE in the germline V gene. The V gene end was trimmed by 4 bases and the J gene end by 3 bases; junction bases not matched to a gene: 3. CDR3 sequence: CASSSGQGDTEAFF. The DNA for the CDR3 is TGTGCCAGCAGCAGCGGACAGGGGGACACTGAAGCTTTCTTT. Drawing the rest from reference TRBV5-6 and TRBJ1-1, the complete variable domain is DAGVTQSPTHLIKTRGQQVTLRCSPKSGHDTVSWYQQALGQGPQFIFQYYEEEERQRGNFPDRFSGHQFPNYSSELNVNALLLGDSALYLCASSSGQGDTEAFFGQGTRLTVV.